Listed below are T cell receptor beta chains from one sample, sequenced in a study of radiotherapy plus CTLA-4 blockade in lung cancer. Only in-frame clones appear in the TCRdb table, and some are missing; sequencing was by immunoSEQ multiplex PCR. The table includes 34,000 or so clones, around 70% detected once. Sample: peripheral blood, taken from a patient treated with radiotherapy plus ipilimumab. Receptors originate from a human donor with non-small cell lung cancer that progressed on radiotherapy plus ipilimumab. Both conserved end residues are part of each CDR3. D genes are given only for firm matches. Clone size is stated in some rows and not others, as once, few, many or a class when expanded.

d_call: TRBD2; v_call: TRBV7-2; clone_size: .; j_call: TRBJ2-7; cdr3_nt: TGTGCCAGCAGCTTCCTTAGCGGGGGGGCCTACGAGCAGTACTTC; cdr3_aa: CASSFLSGGAYEQYF
d_call: .; v_call: TRBV4-1; clone_size: .; j_call: TRBJ1-1; cdr3_nt: TGCGCCAGCAGCCCTATGGGGACTGAAGCTTTCTTT; cdr3_aa: CASSPMGTEAFF
d_call: .; v_call: TRBV28; clone_size: .; j_call: TRBJ1-3; cdr3_nt: TGTGCCAGCAGTTTGTTACAGGCACTCTCTGGAAACACCATATATTTT; cdr3_aa: CASSLLQALSGNTIYF
d_call: TRBD2; v_call: TRBV2; clone_size: .; j_call: TRBJ2-1; cdr3_nt: TGTGCCAGCAGTGCCCGAGCGGGAGGCTACAATGAGCAGTTCTTC; cdr3_aa: CASSARAGGYNEQFF
d_call: .; v_call: TRBV10-3; clone_size: .; j_call: TRBJ1-1; cdr3_nt: TGTGCCAGCAGTTACGGGGGGCAAAACACTGAAGCTTTCTTT; cdr3_aa: CASSYGGQNTEAFF
d_call: TRBD2; v_call: TRBV20-1; clone_size: .; j_call: TRBJ2-3; cdr3_nt: TGCAGTGCACAGCTAGCGGAGGCGCAGTATTTT; cdr3_aa: CSAQLAEAQYF
d_call: TRBD1; v_call: TRBV28; clone_size: .; j_call: TRBJ1-5; cdr3_nt: TGTGCCAGCAACCTGGGGGGACAGGGCAATCAGCCCCAGCATTTT; cdr3_aa: CASNLGGQGNQPQHF
d_call: .; v_call: TRBV28; clone_size: .; j_call: TRBJ2-2; cdr3_nt: TGTGCCAGCAGTCTCCTGAGTTCCGGGGAGCTGTTTTTT; cdr3_aa: CASSLLSSGELFF
d_call: TRBD1; v_call: TRBV19; clone_size: few; j_call: TRBJ1-2; cdr3_nt: TGTGCCACCCTCGCTGAGACAGGGTCGGGCTATGGCTACACCTTC; cdr3_aa: CATLAETGSGYGYTF
d_call: .; v_call: TRBV7-9; clone_size: medium-sized; j_call: TRBJ2-7; cdr3_nt: TGTGCCAGCAGCCCAGACACTGATATGTACGAGCAGTACTTC; cdr3_aa: CASSPDTDMYEQYF
d_call: TRBD1; v_call: TRBV28; clone_size: .; j_call: TRBJ1-1; cdr3_nt: TGTGCCAGCAGCCTTAGACAGGGGGCGCTCACTGAAGCTTTCTTT; cdr3_aa: CASSLRQGALTEAFF
d_call: .; v_call: TRBV19; clone_size: .; j_call: TRBJ2-3; cdr3_nt: TGTGCCAGTAGTATAGATCACGCAGGGGTTGAAGATACGCAGTATTTT; cdr3_aa: CASSIDHAGVEDTQYF
d_call: TRBD2; v_call: TRBV15; clone_size: .; j_call: TRBJ2-5; cdr3_nt: TGTGCCACCAAAGAGCGGGAAGCGGTTGCCCAGTACTTC; cdr3_aa: CATKEREAVAQYF
d_call: TRBD1; v_call: TRBV5-4; clone_size: .; j_call: TRBJ1-3; cdr3_nt: TGTGCCAGCAGCTCCAGGGGGCTTGGAAACACCATATATTTT; cdr3_aa: CASSSRGLGNTIYF
d_call: .; v_call: TRBV6-5; clone_size: .; j_call: TRBJ1-1; cdr3_nt: TGTGCCAGCAGTTGGGGTCGGGTGAACACTGAAGCTTTCTTT; cdr3_aa: CASSWGRVNTEAFF
d_call: .; v_call: TRBV6-6; clone_size: .; j_call: TRBJ1-1; cdr3_nt: TGTGCCAGCAGTTACGGTGGACCGAACACTGAAGCTTTCTTT; cdr3_aa: CASSYGGPNTEAFF
d_call: TRBD2; v_call: TRBV7-6; clone_size: .; j_call: TRBJ2-1; cdr3_nt: TGTGCCAGCAGCACGACTAGCGGGGGGGTCAATGAGCAGTTCTTC; cdr3_aa: CASSTTSGGVNEQFF
d_call: TRBD1; v_call: TRBV4-1; clone_size: .; j_call: TRBJ1-2; cdr3_nt: TGCGCCAGCAGCCAAGTTACAGGGGCTGACGGCTACACCTTC; cdr3_aa: CASSQVTGADGYTF
d_call: .; v_call: TRBV2; clone_size: .; j_call: TRBJ2-5; cdr3_nt: TGTGCCAGCAGCGGGGCAGCTAACACCCAAGAGACCCAGTACTTC; cdr3_aa: CASSGAANTQETQYF
d_call: TRBD1; v_call: TRBV18; clone_size: .; j_call: TRBJ1-1; cdr3_nt: TGTGCCAGCTCACCTAAGGGGACAGGCTTGAGCACTGAAGCTTTCTTT; cdr3_aa: CASSPKGTGLSTEAFF
d_call: .; v_call: TRBV11-2; clone_size: .; j_call: TRBJ2-7; cdr3_nt: TGTGCCAGCAGCTTAGGGCAGGGAAGGAATCTCATGTACTTC; cdr3_aa: CASSLGQGRNLMYF
d_call: TRBD1; v_call: TRBV28; clone_size: .; j_call: TRBJ2-1; cdr3_nt: TGTGCCAGCAGCCCGATAACCACAGGGGAAGAGCAGTTCTTC; cdr3_aa: CASSPITTGEEQFF
d_call: TRBD1; v_call: TRBV7-6; clone_size: .; j_call: TRBJ2-7; cdr3_nt: TGTGCCAGCAGCTTAGGACAGGGGGCTACCTACGAGCAGTACTTC; cdr3_aa: CASSLGQGATYEQYF
d_call: .; v_call: TRBV28; clone_size: .; j_call: TRBJ2-7; cdr3_nt: TGTGCCAGCAGTATCTCAAGGGCGCCCTACGAGCAGTACTTC; cdr3_aa: CASSISRAPYEQYF
d_call: .; v_call: TRBV6-6; clone_size: .; j_call: TRBJ2-7; cdr3_nt: TGTGCCAGCAGCCCCAACTCCTACGAGCAGTACTTC; cdr3_aa: CASSPNSYEQYF
d_call: .; v_call: TRBV10-3; clone_size: few; j_call: TRBJ1-2; cdr3_nt: TGTGCCATCAGTGACCAGGGGTACTATGGCTACACCTTC; cdr3_aa: CAISDQGYYGYTF
d_call: .; v_call: TRBV29-1; clone_size: .; j_call: TRBJ1-3; cdr3_nt: TGCAGCGCGGAACAAAAGTTCTCTGGAAACACCATATATTTT; cdr3_aa: CSAEQKFSGNTIYF
d_call: .; v_call: TRBV10-3; clone_size: .; j_call: TRBJ2-2; cdr3_nt: TGTGCCATCAGTGCGCAACAGGGTCGAACCGGGGAGCTGTTTTTT; cdr3_aa: CAISAQQGRTGELFF
d_call: TRBD1; v_call: TRBV7-9; clone_size: .; j_call: TRBJ1-1; cdr3_nt: TGTGCCAGCAGCGACGGCCGGGACAGGGCCGCCACTGAAGCTTTCTTT; cdr3_aa: CASSDGRDRAATEAFF
d_call: TRBD1; v_call: TRBV7-8; clone_size: .; j_call: TRBJ1-5; cdr3_nt: TGTGCCAGCAGCTCGACAGGGATAGATCAGCCCCAGCATTTT; cdr3_aa: CASSSTGIDQPQHF
d_call: TRBD1; v_call: TRBV28; clone_size: .; j_call: TRBJ1-5; cdr3_nt: TGTGCCAGCAGCCTACCATGGACAGGGACTCGGAGGGGCAATCAGCCCCAGCATTTT; cdr3_aa: CASSLPWTGTRRGNQPQHF
d_call: .; v_call: TRBV2; clone_size: .; j_call: TRBJ1-1; cdr3_nt: TGTGCCAGCAGTGAACTCAGGCAAGGTGGAGCTTTCTTT; cdr3_aa: CASSELRQGGAFF
d_call: TRBD1; v_call: TRBV5-1; clone_size: .; j_call: TRBJ1-4; cdr3_nt: TGCGCCAGCAGCCAATCCGGGACAGGGGATGAAAAACTGTTTTTT; cdr3_aa: CASSQSGTGDEKLFF
d_call: .; v_call: TRBV5-6; clone_size: .; j_call: TRBJ1-5; cdr3_nt: TGTGCCAGCAGCTTAGGTAGCAATCAGCCCCAGCATTTT; cdr3_aa: CASSLGSNQPQHF
d_call: .; v_call: TRBV7-3; clone_size: .; j_call: TRBJ1-1; cdr3_nt: TGTGCCAGCAGCTTAGGGGCTGCGAACACTGAAGCTTTCTTT; cdr3_aa: CASSLGAANTEAFF
d_call: .; v_call: TRBV6-5; clone_size: .; j_call: TRBJ2-2; cdr3_nt: TGTGCCAGCAGTTACTCTCGGCGCACGAACACCGGGGAGCTGTTTTTT; cdr3_aa: CASSYSRRTNTGELFF
d_call: TRBD1; v_call: TRBV4-1; clone_size: .; j_call: TRBJ1-4; cdr3_nt: TGCGCCAGCAGCCAAGAGGGGGGACAGGGCAACTTTGCAACTAATGAAAAACTGTTTTTT; cdr3_aa: CASSQEGGQGNFATNEKLFF
d_call: TRBD1; v_call: TRBV7-6; clone_size: few; j_call: TRBJ1-3; cdr3_nt: TGTGCCAGCAGCCTACAGACAGGGAGTGGGAACACCATATATTTT; cdr3_aa: CASSLQTGSGNTIYF
d_call: .; v_call: TRBV15; clone_size: .; j_call: TRBJ1-2; cdr3_nt: TGTGCCACCAGCAGAGAGGCGGCCGGACTTAGCGGCTACACCTTC; cdr3_aa: CATSREAAGLSGYTF
d_call: .; v_call: TRBV7-8; clone_size: .; j_call: TRBJ2-7; cdr3_nt: TGTGCCAGCAGCAGCGCAGGGACGGCCGGGACCTCCTACGAGCAGTACTTC; cdr3_aa: CASSSAGTAGTSYEQYF
d_call: .; v_call: TRBV4-1; clone_size: .; j_call: TRBJ2-7; cdr3_nt: TGCGCCAGCAGCCCAGAGGGCTTCTACGAGCAGTACTTC; cdr3_aa: CASSPEGFYEQYF
d_call: .; v_call: TRBV10-3; clone_size: .; j_call: TRBJ2-7; cdr3_nt: TGTGCCATCAGCGGGGACGGAAGCTCCTACGAGCAGTACTTC; cdr3_aa: CAISGDGSSYEQYF
d_call: .; v_call: TRBV2; clone_size: once; j_call: TRBJ1-4; cdr3_nt: TGTGCCAGCAGACAGACTTATAATGAAAAACTGTTTTTT; cdr3_aa: CASRQTYNEKLFF
d_call: .; v_call: TRBV28; clone_size: .; j_call: TRBJ2-5; cdr3_nt: TGTGCCAGCAGTTTATTGGGGGTAAAAGAGACCCAGTACTTC; cdr3_aa: CASSLLGVKETQYF